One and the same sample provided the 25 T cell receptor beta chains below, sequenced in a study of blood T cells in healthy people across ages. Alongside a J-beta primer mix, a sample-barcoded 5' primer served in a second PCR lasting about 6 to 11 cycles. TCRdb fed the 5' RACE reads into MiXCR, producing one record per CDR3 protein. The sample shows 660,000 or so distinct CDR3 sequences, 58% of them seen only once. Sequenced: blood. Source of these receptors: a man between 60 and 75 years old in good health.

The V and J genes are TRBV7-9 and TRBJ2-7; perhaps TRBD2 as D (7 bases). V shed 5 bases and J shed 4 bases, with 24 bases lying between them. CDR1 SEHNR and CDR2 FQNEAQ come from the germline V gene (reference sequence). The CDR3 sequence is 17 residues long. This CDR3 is CASSLNSGGVLLYEQYF. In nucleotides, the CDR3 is TGTGCCAGCAGCCTAAACTCGGGGGGCGTACTTCTTTACGAGCAGTACTTC.

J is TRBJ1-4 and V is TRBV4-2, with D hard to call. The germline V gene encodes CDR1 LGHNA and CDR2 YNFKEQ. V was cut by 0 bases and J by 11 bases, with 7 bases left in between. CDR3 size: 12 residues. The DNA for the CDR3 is TGTGCCAGCAGCCAAGATCGTCGGAAACTGTTTTTT. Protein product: CASSQDRRKLFF.

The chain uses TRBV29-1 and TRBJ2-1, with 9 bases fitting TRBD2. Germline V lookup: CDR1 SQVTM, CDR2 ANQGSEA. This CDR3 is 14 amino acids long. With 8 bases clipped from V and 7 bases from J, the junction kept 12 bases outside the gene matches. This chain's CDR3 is CSILAGIRNNEQFF. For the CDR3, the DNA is TGCAGCATCCTAGCGGGGATTAGGAATAATGAGCAGTTCTTC.

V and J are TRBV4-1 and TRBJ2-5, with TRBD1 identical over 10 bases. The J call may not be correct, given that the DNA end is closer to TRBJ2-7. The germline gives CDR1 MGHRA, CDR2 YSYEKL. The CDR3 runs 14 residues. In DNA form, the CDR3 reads TGCGCCAGCAGCCACCGACAGGGGGCGGACGAGCAGTACTTC. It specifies CASSHRQGADEQYF.

The CDR3 coding sequence is TGCAGCGTTGAATGGACTCTGCCAGATACGCAGTATTTT. This gives the protein CSVEWTLPDTQYF. V and J are TRBV29-1 and TRBJ2-3, with a weak D call TRBD2 (5 bases). The germline CDR1 and CDR2 sequences are SQVTM and ANQGSEA. The CDR3 consists of 13 residues. Trimming removed 2 bases at V and 4 bases at J, with 10 bases between.

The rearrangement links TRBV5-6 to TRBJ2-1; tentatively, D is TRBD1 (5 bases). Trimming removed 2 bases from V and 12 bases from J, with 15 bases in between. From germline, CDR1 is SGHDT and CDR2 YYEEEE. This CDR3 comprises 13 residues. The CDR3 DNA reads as TGTGCCAGCAGCTTTGGCTCCCTGCAGGGGCAGTTCTTC. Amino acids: CASSFGSLQGQFF.

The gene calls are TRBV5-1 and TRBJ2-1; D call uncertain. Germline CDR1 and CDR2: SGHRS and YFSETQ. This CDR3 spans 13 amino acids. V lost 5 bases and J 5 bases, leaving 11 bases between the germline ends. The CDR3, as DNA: TGCGCCAGCAGTTTTAGGTCTGACAATGAGCAGTTCTTC. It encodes CASSFRSDNEQFF.

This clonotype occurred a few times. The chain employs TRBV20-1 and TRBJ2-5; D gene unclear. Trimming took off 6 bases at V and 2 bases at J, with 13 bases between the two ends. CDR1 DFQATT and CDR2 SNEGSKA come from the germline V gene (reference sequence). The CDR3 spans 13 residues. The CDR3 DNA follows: TGCAGTGCCCCGGGTCAGGTACAAGAGACCCAGTACTTC. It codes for CSAPGQVQETQYF.

CDR3 sequence (DNA): TGCGCCAGCAGTGGAAAAACCTCCGGACAGGGGGCGGGGGCGAGGCTTATAGCCAAAAACATTCAGTACTTC. Residues: CASSGKTSGQGAGARLIAKNIQYF. The chain employs TRBV10-2 and TRBJ2-4, with 11 bases lining up with TRBD1. Unmatched junction bases numbered 26, after V lost 4 bases and J lost 0 bases. Germline V gene data show CDR1 as WSHSY and CDR2 as SAAADI. This CDR3 contains 24 residues.

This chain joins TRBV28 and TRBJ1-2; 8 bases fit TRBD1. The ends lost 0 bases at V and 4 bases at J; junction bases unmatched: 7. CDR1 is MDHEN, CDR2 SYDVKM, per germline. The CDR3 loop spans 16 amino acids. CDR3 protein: CASSLWGGQGVYGYTF. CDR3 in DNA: TGTGCCAGCAGTTTATGGGGAGGACAGGGCGTCTATGGCTACACCTTC.

The CDR3 loop is CASSLDGFGGNEQFF. CDR3 DNA sequence: TGCGCCAGCAGCTTGGACGGCTTCGGAGGCAATGAGCAGTTCTTC. The rearrangement uses TRBV5-1 and TRBJ2-1; D is perhaps TRBD2 (5 bases). Germline V gives CDR1 SGHRS, CDR2 YFSETQ. Deletions cut 0 bases from V and 6 bases from J, with 13 bases between. The CDR3 consists of 15 residues.

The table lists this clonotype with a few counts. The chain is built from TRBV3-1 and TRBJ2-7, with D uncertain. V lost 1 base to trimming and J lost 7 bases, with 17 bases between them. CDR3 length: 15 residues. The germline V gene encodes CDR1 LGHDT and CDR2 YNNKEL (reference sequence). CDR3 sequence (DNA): TGTGCCAGCAGCCAAGGACCCGGAGTCGGGCAAGAGCAGTACTTC. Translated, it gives CASSQGPGVGQEQYF.

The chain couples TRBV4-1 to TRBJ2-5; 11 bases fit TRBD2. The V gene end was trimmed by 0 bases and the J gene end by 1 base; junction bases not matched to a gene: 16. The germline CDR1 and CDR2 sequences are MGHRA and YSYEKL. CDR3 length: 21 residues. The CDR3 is CASSQDGRPASGGPTQETQYF. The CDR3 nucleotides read TGCGCCAGCAGCCAAGATGGGCGTCCGGCTAGCGGGGGGCCTACCCAAGAGACCCAGTACTTC.

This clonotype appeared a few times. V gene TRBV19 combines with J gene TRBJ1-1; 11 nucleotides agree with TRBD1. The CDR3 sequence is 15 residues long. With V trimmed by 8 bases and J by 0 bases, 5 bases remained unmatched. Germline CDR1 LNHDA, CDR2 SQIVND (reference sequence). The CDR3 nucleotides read TGTGCCAGTCGGGGACAGGGGGGAATGAACACTGAAGCTTTCTTT. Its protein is CASRGQGGMNTEAFF.

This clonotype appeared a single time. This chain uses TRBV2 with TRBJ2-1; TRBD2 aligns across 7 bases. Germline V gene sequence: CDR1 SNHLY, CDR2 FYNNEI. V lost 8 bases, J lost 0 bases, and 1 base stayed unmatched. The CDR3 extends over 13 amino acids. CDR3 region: CASGTTSYNEQFF. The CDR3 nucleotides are TGTGCCAGCGGGACTACCTCCTACAATGAGCAGTTCTTC.

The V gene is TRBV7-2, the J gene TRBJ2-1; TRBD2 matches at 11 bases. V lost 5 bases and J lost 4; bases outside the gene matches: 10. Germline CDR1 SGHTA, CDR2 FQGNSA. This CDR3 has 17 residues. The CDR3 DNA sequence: TGTGCCAGCAGCCAAGCTAGCGGGGGGTATGAATACAATGAGCAGTTCTTC. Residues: CASSQASGGYEYNEQFF. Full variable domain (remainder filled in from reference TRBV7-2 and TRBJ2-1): GAGVSQSPSNKVTEKGKDVELRCDPISGHTALYWYRQSLGQGLEFLIYFQGNSAPDKSGLPSDRFSAERTGGSVSTLTIQRTQQEDSAVYLCASSQASGGYEYNEQFFGPGTRLTVL.

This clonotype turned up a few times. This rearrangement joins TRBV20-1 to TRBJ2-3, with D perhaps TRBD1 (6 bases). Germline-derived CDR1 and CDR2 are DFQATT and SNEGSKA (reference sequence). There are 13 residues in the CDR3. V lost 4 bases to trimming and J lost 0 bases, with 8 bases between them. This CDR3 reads CSAIRGSTDTQYF. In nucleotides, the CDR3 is TGCAGTGCTATCAGGGGAAGCACAGATACGCAGTATTTT.

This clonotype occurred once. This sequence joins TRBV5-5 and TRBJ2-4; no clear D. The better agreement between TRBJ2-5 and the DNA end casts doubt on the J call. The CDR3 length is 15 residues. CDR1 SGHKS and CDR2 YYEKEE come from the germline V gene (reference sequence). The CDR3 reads CASSSDGRSQETQYF. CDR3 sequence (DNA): TGTGCCAGCAGCTCCGACGGGCGCTCCCAAGAGACCCAGTACTTC.

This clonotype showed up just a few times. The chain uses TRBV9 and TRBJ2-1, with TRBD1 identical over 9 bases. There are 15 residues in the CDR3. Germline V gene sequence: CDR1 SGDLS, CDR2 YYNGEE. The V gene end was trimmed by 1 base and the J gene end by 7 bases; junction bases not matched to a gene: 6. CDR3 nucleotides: TGTGCCAGCAGCGTAATGGGACAGGGAAGTAATGAGCAGTTCTTC. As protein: CASSVMGQGSNEQFF. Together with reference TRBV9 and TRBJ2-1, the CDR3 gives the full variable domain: DSGVTQTPKHLITATGQRVTLRCSPRSGDLSVYWYQQSLDQGLQFLIQYYNGEERAKGNILERFSAQQFPDLHSELNLSSLELGDSALYFCASSVMGQGSNEQFFGPGTRLTVL.

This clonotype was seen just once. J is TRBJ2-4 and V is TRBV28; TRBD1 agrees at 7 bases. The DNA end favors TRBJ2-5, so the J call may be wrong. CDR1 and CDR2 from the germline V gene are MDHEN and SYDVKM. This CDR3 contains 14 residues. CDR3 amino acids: CASAIDRVQETQYF. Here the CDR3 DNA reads TGTGCCAGCGCGATTGACAGGGTCCAAGAGACCCAGTACTTC.

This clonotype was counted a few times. CDR3 sequence (DNA): TGTGCCAGCAGCTTAAACCAAAACATTCAGTACTTC. Its protein product is CASSLNQNIQYF. The rearrangement links TRBV7-3 to TRBJ2-4; D gene unclear. The CDR3 is 12 amino acids. Trimming left V 1 base short and J 5 bases short, with 3 bases between. Germline V CDR1 and CDR2: SGHTA, FQGTGA.

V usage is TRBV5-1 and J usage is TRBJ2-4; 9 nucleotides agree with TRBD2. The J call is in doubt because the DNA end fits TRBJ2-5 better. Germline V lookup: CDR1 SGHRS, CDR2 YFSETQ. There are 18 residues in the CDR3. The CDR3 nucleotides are TGCGCCAGCAGCTTGGGGCTAGCGGGGAACCTTGGAGAAGAGACCCAGTACTTC. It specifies CASSLGLAGNLGEETQYF.

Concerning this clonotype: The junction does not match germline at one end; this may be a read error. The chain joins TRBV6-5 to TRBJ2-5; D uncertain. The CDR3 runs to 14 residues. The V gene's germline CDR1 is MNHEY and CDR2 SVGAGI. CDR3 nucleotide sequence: TGTGCCAGCAGTTACTCGATCAATCAAGGGACCCAGTACTTC. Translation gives CASSYSINQGTQYF.

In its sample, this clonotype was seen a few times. The CDR3 DNA reads as TGTGCCAGCAGTTTGGGACAGGGGGTGACCCAGTACTTC. Protein sequence: CASSLGQGVTQYF. The chain combines TRBV28 with TRBJ2-5; 11 nucleotides agree with TRBD1. Per germline, CDR1 MDHEN and CDR2 SYDVKM. This CDR3 is 13 amino acids long. With 3 bases clipped from V and 7 bases from J, the junction kept 1 base outside the gene matches.

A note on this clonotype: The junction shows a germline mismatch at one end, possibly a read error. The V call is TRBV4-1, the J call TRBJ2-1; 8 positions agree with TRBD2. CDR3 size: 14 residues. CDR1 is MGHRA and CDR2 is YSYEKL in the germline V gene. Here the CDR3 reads CAGSPQRGYGEQFF. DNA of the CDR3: TGCGCCGGCAGCCCCCAGCGGGGGTACGGTGAGCAGTTCTTC.